A single T cell receptor (beta chain) is shown here with its context. What it recognizes is unknown. Sequencing was performed with immunoSEQ multiplex PCR; in TCRdb, only in-frame clones are kept and a portion is missing. The sample yields roughly 65,000 clones, more than 70% seen once. These data belong to a study of vaccination effects on CD4 cells after COVID-19. Findings and limits, study-wide: Marked clonal contraction of infection- and vaccine-induced clones was seen late after vaccination.

V shed 1 base and J 7 bases; nucleotides not matched to a gene: 13. The CDR3 consists of 18 residues. CDR1 SGHNT and CDR2 YYREEE come from the germline V gene (reference sequence). Under the ViraFEST assay, PBMC were stimulated with viral peptide pools so that antigen-specific CD4+ T cells expanded. Sequencing was performed afterwards. The culture ran for about 11 days, and then CD4+ T cells were isolated. No vaccinee had earlier SARS-CoV-2 infection, and nucleocapsid antibodies were negative. PBMC cultures contained two million cells per well, roughly 10 IU/ml IL-2 and roughly 9.5 ug/ml peptides. Fresh IL-2-containing medium replaced half the medium on days 3 and 7.

The TCR comes from a human donor who received a COVID-19 vaccine. Sequenced here: CD4+ T cells from PBMCs cultured with HCoV-NL63 spike peptides, sampled before COVID-19 vaccination. The chain uses TRBV5-4 and TRBJ1-4, with 10 bases fitting TRBD1. CDR3: CASSLPTGGRGESEKLFF. The CDR3 DNA reads TGTGCCAGCAGCTTGCCGACAGGGGGCCGAGGGGAGAGTGAAAAACTGTTTTTT.